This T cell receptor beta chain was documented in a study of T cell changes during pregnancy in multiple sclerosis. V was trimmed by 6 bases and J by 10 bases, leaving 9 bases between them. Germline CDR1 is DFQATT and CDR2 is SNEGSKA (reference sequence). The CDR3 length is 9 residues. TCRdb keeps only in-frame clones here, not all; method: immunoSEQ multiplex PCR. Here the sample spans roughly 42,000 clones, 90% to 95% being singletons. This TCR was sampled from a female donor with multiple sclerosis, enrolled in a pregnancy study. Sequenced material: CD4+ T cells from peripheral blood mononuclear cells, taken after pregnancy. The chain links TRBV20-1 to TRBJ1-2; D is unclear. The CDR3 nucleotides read TGCAGTGCCGCGTCTGACTACACCTTC. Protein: CSAASDYTF.